Listed below are T cell receptor beta chains from one sample, sequenced in a study of blood T cell repertoires in COVID-19. Generated by immunoSEQ multiplex PCR, the TCRdb table keeps only in-frame clones and is missing some. The table includes 210,000 or so clones, approximately 91% detected once. Source material: peripheral blood. The receptors shown here come from a man aged 35-49 years with acute or convalescent COVID-19. CDR3s include the opening cysteine and the closing phenylalanine or tryptophan. A D gene is named only where the DNA matches it firmly. Clone size appears in some rows only: once, few, many, or a class for an expanded clone.

D gene	clone size	J gene	V gene	CDR3 protein	CDR3 DNA
TRBD1	NA	TRBJ2-7	TRBV18	CASTEGQFPYEQYF	TGTGCCAGCACCGAGGGACAGTTTCCTTACGAGCAGTACTTC
NA	NA	TRBJ2-1	TRBV6-5	CASRTPEAGQFF	TGTGCCAGCAGAACCCCCGAAGCGGGGCAGTTCTTC
NA	NA	TRBJ2-3	TRBV7-2	CASSPPTSSQYF	TGTGCCAGCAGCCCGCCAACTAGCTCGCAGTATTTT
NA	NA	TRBJ2-4	TRBV10-3	CAISDTVLAKNIQYF	TGTGCCATCAGTGACACAGTACTAGCCAAAAACATTCAGTACTTC
TRBD2	NA	TRBJ2-5	TRBV5-1	CASSSSTSGGETQYF	TGCGCCAGCAGCTCCTCAACTAGCGGAGGGGAGACCCAGTACTTC
TRBD1	NA	TRBJ2-7	TRBV5-1	CASRTGGQYEQYF	TGCGCCAGCAGAACAGGGGGCCAGTACGAGCAGTACTTC
TRBD2	NA	TRBJ2-1	TRBV13	CASSLSRLAANNEQFF	TGTGCCAGCAGCTTATCTCGACTAGCGGCGAATAATGAGCAGTTCTTC
TRBD1	NA	TRBJ2-7	TRBV28	CASSSPGQGTYEQYF	TGTGCCAGCAGTTCTCCGGGACAGGGTACCTACGAGCAGTACTTC
TRBD1	NA	TRBJ2-4	TRBV18	CASSPWTGEGIQYF	TGTGCCAGCTCACCATGGACAGGGGAGGGCATTCAGTACTTC
TRBD1	NA	TRBJ2-1	TRBV2	CASKLEGAGDEQFF	TGTGCCAGCAAACTCGAGGGGGCTGGAGATGAGCAGTTCTTC
NA	NA	TRBJ2-1	TRBV6-6	CASSYGRENEQFF	TGTGCCAGCAGTTACGGCAGGGAAAATGAGCAGTTCTTC
NA	NA	TRBJ2-7	TRBV12-3/TRBV12-4	CASSFGTDYEQYF	TGTGCCAGCAGTTTTGGAACAGACTACGAGCAGTACTTC
NA	NA	TRBJ1-4	TRBV5-8	CASSQRTVSEKLFF	TGTGCCAGCAGCCAGAGGACAGTGAGTGAAAAACTGTTTTTT
NA	once	TRBJ2-3	TRBV5-5	CASSLERTDTQYF	TGTGCCAGCAGCTTGGAGCGTACAGATACGCAGTATTTT
NA	NA	TRBJ1-5	TRBV19	CASSPRLNQPQHF	TGTGCCAGTAGTCCCCGACTAAATCAGCCCCAGCATTTT
NA	once	TRBJ1-3	TRBV5-1	CASSLAVDSGNTIYF	TGCGCCAGCAGCTTGGCTGTCGACAGTGGAAACACCATATATTTT
TRBD2	NA	TRBJ2-7	TRBV18	CASSPLAGDYEQYF	TGTGCCAGCTCACCTCTAGCGGGCGACTACGAGCAGTACTTC
NA	NA	TRBJ2-2	TRBV7-3	CASSQIQGAGELFF	TGTGCCAGCAGTCAAATCCAAGGAGCCGGGGAGCTGTTTTTT
NA	NA	TRBJ2-1	TRBV9	CASSVDPPLTGRTYNEQFF	TGTGCCAGCAGCGTTGACCCCCCCCTCACAGGGCGGACCTACAATGAGCAGTTCTTC
NA	NA	TRBJ1-1	TRBV27	CASSHFAAASTEAFF	TGTGCCAGCAGCCACTTCGCCGCTGCGAGTACTGAAGCTTTCTTT
NA	NA	TRBJ1-2	TRBV5-5	CASSLADSGAFNYGYTF	TGTGCCAGCAGCTTGGCGGACTCAGGGGCATTTAACTATGGCTACACCTTC
NA	NA	TRBJ1-1	TRBV25-1	CASSEPNTEAFF	TGTGCCAGCAGTGAACCAAACACTGAAGCTTTCTTT
TRBD2	NA	TRBJ2-3	TRBV4-2	CASSRTSGGVDTQYF	TGTGCCAGCAGCCGGACTAGCGGGGGAGTAGATACGCAGTATTTT
NA	NA	TRBJ2-1	TRBV2	CATSTGWNEQFF	TGTGCCACCAGCACAGGCTGGAATGAGCAGTTCTTC
NA	NA	TRBJ1-2	TRBV7-2	CASSKDRSYGYTF	TGTGCCAGCAGCAAAGACAGAAGCTATGGCTACACCTTC
TRBD1	NA	TRBJ2-7	TRBV27	CASSHRTGVGEQYF	TGTGCCAGCAGTCATCGGACAGGGGTCGGCGAGCAGTACTTC
TRBD2	NA	TRBJ2-7	TRBV28	CASSSGTSLSYEQYF	TGTGCCAGCAGTTCCGGGACTAGCCTCTCCTACGAGCAGTACTTC
TRBD1	NA	TRBJ2-2	TRBV7-9	CASSPGQGEAGELFF	TGTGCCAGCAGCCCTGGACAGGGGGAGGCCGGGGAGCTGTTTTTT
TRBD1	few	TRBJ1-1	TRBV13	CASSRQGKGTEAFF	TGTGCCAGCAGCAGACAGGGGAAGGGCACTGAAGCTTTCTTT
NA	NA	TRBJ1-1	TRBV7-2	CASSLYSEAFF	TGTGCCAGCAGCTTATACAGTGAAGCTTTCTTT
TRBD1	NA	TRBJ1-6	TRBV2	CASRGQANSPLHF	TGTGCCAGCAGGGGACAGGCCAATTCACCCCTCCACTTT
TRBD2	NA	TRBJ2-5	TRBV7-2	CASSLQRGGPKTQYF	TGTGCCAGCAGCCTCCAGCGGGGGGGCCCGAAGACCCAGTACTTC
NA	NA	TRBJ1-2	TRBV27	CASSLRQDLNYGYTF	TGTGCCAGCAGTTTAAGACAGGACCTAAACTATGGCTACACCTTC
TRBD2	few	TRBJ2-1	TRBV4-2	CASSQDLLAGSYNEQFF	TGTGCCAGCAGCCAGGATCTACTAGCGGGCTCCTACAATGAGCAGTTCTTC
TRBD2	NA	TRBJ2-5	TRBV2	CASSGTSGGGETQYF	TGTGCCAGCAGTGGGACTAGCGGGGGAGGAGAGACCCAGTACTTC
TRBD2	NA	TRBJ2-3	TRBV30	CAWSVLAGGSDTQYF	TGTGCCTGGAGTGTACTAGCGGGGGGGTCTGATACGCAGTATTTT
TRBD1	NA	TRBJ1-2	TRBV7-2	CASIQRDRYSYGYTF	TGTGCCAGCATACAAAGGGACAGGTATAGCTATGGCTACACCTTC
TRBD2	NA	TRBJ2-3	TRBV7-2	CASSLPGLAGDEDTQYF	TGTGCCAGCAGCTTACCGGGACTAGCGGGGGATGAAGATACGCAGTATTTT
NA	NA	TRBJ2-1	TRBV9	CASSVGSGGAYNEQFF	TGTGCCAGCAGCGTAGGGTCGGGGGGCGCCTACAATGAGCAGTTCTTC
TRBD2	NA	TRBJ2-1	TRBV7-3	CASSALAGARGNEQFF	TGTGCCAGCAGCGCACTAGCGGGGGCACGAGGCAATGAGCAGTTCTTC
TRBD1	NA	TRBJ2-5	TRBV2	CASTRGQGVETQYF	TGTGCCAGCACCCGGGGACAGGGGGTAGAGACCCAGTACTTC
TRBD1	NA	TRBJ2-7	TRBV9	CASSVAGGGEQYF	TGTGCCAGCAGCGTAGCAGGGGGTGGTGAGCAGTACTTC
NA	NA	TRBJ2-7	TRBV7-8	CASSLVPGGSREQYF	TGTGCCAGCAGCTTAGTACCGGGGGGCTCGCGCGAGCAGTACTTC